This T cell receptor (beta chain) was retrieved from a study of T cell responses to AZD1222 COVID-19 vaccine (dated by TCRdb to 2020 to 2023). Some background on the complete study: TCR sequencing was performed for some 250 trial participants, of whom approximately 200 were given two doses of AZD1222 and 26 were given two doses of MenACWY control vaccine. Trial participants were enrolled into age subgroups of 18-55, 56-69 and 70-plus years, which contained around 140, 26 and 57 TCR-sequenced participants, respectively. Broader findings and caveats from the paper: The 56-69-year group was small, and its depth increase did not reach significance, likely because of low power. Conclusions about previously exposed vaccinees were limited because only six AZD1222 recipients were SARS-CoV-2 seropositive at baseline. After two AZD1222 doses, spike-specific TCR breadth and depth were significantly higher than at day 0 and than in MenACWY recipients. Participants were mostly white British and included more females than males, and it was suggested by the authors that clonal diversity may have been underestimated. Because no day 14 peak-response samples were available, repertoires were characterized only after the peak T cell response. Nearly half of unique spike-specific TCRs reportedly recognized epitopes outside regions mutated in the B.1.351 and B.1.1.7 variants. The vaccine-associated CD4 TCRs covered the entire spike protein, and the dominant responses fell in regions 160-218 and 743-854.

This sample's time point label indicates: about 28 days (+/-7) after the second vaccine dose. AZD1222 recipients with second doses at about 4 weeks or about 12 weeks were pooled, because spike-specific TCR depth and breadth did not differ between schedules. Vaccinee samples came from UK trials COV001 and COV002, including a single-blind randomized controlled phase 2/3 trial of AZD1222 (ChAdOx1 nCoV-19) in healthy adults. For TCRbeta chain sequencing, PBMC samples were collected from trial participants at day 0 and at day 28 after the second dose. The CDR3 regions of human TCRbeta chains were analyzed by immunosequencing. Per the source publication's procedure: TCRs in the repertoires were matched against a reference library of SARS-CoV-2-specific TCRs that had been generated with the MIRA antigen-specificity platform. Breadth meant the fraction of unique TCRs that were SARS-CoV-2-associated, whereas depth meant the fraction of total T cells that were SARS-CoV-2-associated. Using the MIRA data, each spike-specific TCR was mapped to the spike region that the TCR reacts to and placed in a CD4 or CD8 class. Log10-transformed breadth and depth values were compared by one-way ANOVA with Sidak's multiple comparisons tests. TCRdb provides this immuneACCESS table in a form limited to in-frame rearrangements. Some clones are lacking; in checked studies, under half of them reflect an unresolved V gene, and why the rest are absent is not known. V and J calls plus clone size are reproduced from that table; the DNA served to infer D and trimming. The sample table holds 180,000 or so clones, of which about 91% were seen once. Under 1.5% of the sample is in the top ten clones.

With regard to this clone: The antigen this receptor binds is unknown. No base quality values were provided; no much bigger clone lies one nucleotide off.

The input for sequencing was peripheral blood, taken 28 days after the second AZD1222 dose. The sequence was collected from an adult who received the AZD1222 COVID-19 vaccine.

CDR3 sequence: CASSSSRTGGLPNSYEQYF. The DNA reads as follows: TGTGCCAGCAGCTCATCTAGGACAGGGGGCCTACCGAACTCCTACGAGCAGTACTTC. This chain is built from TRBV11-3 and TRBJ2-7, with 11 bases matching TRBD1. From V the trimming removes 4 bases and from J it removes 0 bases, while the gene matches leave 14 bases of the junction unaccounted for. The CDR1 and CDR2 encoded by the germline V gene are SGHNT and YENEEA. Taken from cysteine to phenylalanine, the CDR3 has 19 residues. Only the CDR3 portion is preserved as DNA: 57 bases, with reading frame beginning at the first base.